This entry concerns a single T cell receptor (beta chain). No antigen is known for it. The sample holds no much larger clone one base away, and base qualities are not on file. TCRbeta CDR3 regions were amplified from genomic DNA by means of the immunoSEQ Assay, a bias-controlled multiplex PCR. As for how the authors treated the data: Nucleated cell counts per sample were estimated from amplification of reference gene primers within the assay. To quantify the absolute abundance of each unique TCRbeta CDR3 rearrangement, sequence reads were collapsed and filtered. For each sample, productive Simpson clonality was calculated as the square root of Simpson's diversity index over productive rearrangements. Drawn from immuneACCESS, this table holds only the in-frame rearrangements with V and J called that TCRdb kept. Clones are partly lost; checked studies trace under half to an unresolved V gene and leave the rest unexplained. That table supplies the V and J calls and clone size; D and trimming were determined from the DNA. The sample yields roughly 200,000 clones; approximately 80% were counted once. Of the sample, roughly 7.8% is held by the ten largest clones.

V was cut back by 4 bases and J by 5 bases, leaving a gap of 15 bases between them. The CDR3, from cysteine to phenylalanine, totals 14 residues. Just CDR3 DNA is preserved here, 42 bases in frame from base 1. The germline V gene encodes CDR1 KGHSH and CDR2 LQKENI. One collaborating source in Seattle enrolled patients while the patients were actively infected and followed the patients over time throughout the course of disease. Each collaborating institution followed its own protocols to collect whole blood in K2EDTA tubes. For TCRbeta analysis, collaborators shipped samples in one of three forms: frozen whole blood, isolated PBMCs, or DNA extracted from either of those sample types. These data originate in a study of blood T cell repertoires in COVID-19 (dated by TCRdb to about 2020). For context, the study as a whole: The collaborator samples originated in the United States, Italy and Spain and spanned the acute and convalescent phases of COVID-19. Where available, HLA class I and class II types were obtained from metadata supplied by the sample provider rather than from assay-based typing. Nearly every sample came with metadata listing a de-identified subject ID, COVID-19 status, age in years and sex. The prospective study material was composed of cDNA or gDNA derived from T cells, B-cell-depleted T cells, or PBMCs. The repertoires were made available in a free public database intended to serve as a resource for research on the immune response to SARS-CoV-2. Samples came from the ongoing ImmuneRACE study (first 160 participants) plus 1,254 subjects from 6 global collaborators. The dataset comprised deeply sampled blood TCRbeta repertoires from subjects exposed to, actively infected with, or recovered from COVID-19. Study-level results and caveats: How much clinical and demographic metadata was included differed by source and by participant, and the metadata was provided uncurated.

The chain is encoded by TRBV18 joined to TRBJ2-7; the D gene is perhaps TRBD1, on 6 matching bases. Sample: peripheral blood. The TCR sequence derives from a woman of 80 years or more with COVID-19, enrolled during active disease. The bases read TGTGCCAGCTCACTCACCGGGACACCGAACGAGCAGTACTTC. This yields the protein CASSLTGTPNEQYF.